In its sample, the clone carrying this T cell receptor (beta chain) is medium-sized. Its antigen is unknown. The data stem from a study of neoadjuvant anti-PD-1 for oral cavity cancer. Whole-study context: Before surgery, most patients got three to four biweekly 3 mg/kg nivolumab doses. Patients without progression received a fourth nivolumab dose around day 43, then surgical resection on days 50-56.

Method: immunoSEQ multiplex PCR; TCRdb's copy keeps in-frame clones and lacks some. The repertoire holds tens of thousands of clones, with 65% to 85% as singletons. Time point of the sample: after neoadjuvant nivolumab, at surgical resection. Patients had newly diagnosed, untreated stage II-IVA oral cavity squamous cell carcinoma. CDR3 length: 15 residues. CDR1 and CDR2 from the germline V gene are SNHLY and FYNNEI. V lost 7 bases, J lost 7 bases, and 11 bases stayed unmatched. Findings and caveats of the study: Higher pretreatment Treg/Th17 ratios tracked higher pretreatment blood clonality.

The starting material was PBMCs, obtained after nivolumab (anti-PD-1) treatment. The source of this sequence is a person aged 40 to 85 with oral cavity squamous cell carcinoma. This sequence joins TRBV2 and TRBJ2-1; 9 positions match TRBD1. Here the CDR3 DNA reads TGTGCCAGCAAATTCGTCCCGGGACAGGGTAATGAGCAGTTCTTC. This gives the protein CASKFVPGQGNEQFF.